This is a list of T cell receptor beta chains from one sample in a study of shared clonotypes between healthy human individuals. Generated by immunoSEQ multiplex PCR, the TCRdb table keeps only in-frame clones and is missing some. The sample lists roughly 1,100,000 clones; about 70% were seen once. The sequencing sample was made of memory CD4+ T cells sorted from blood. These receptors were collected from a man aged 18-30 years in good health. CDR3s include the opening cysteine and the closing phenylalanine or tryptophan.

V gene	CDR3 length	CDR3 protein
TRBV4-1	15	CASSLARTVSYEQYF
TRBV5-4	13	CASSWDGNYGYTF
TRBV5-1	13	CASSLRLLGEQFF
TRBV30	15	CAWSPRGESNYGYTF
TRBV28	13	CASSLDRGYGYTF
TRBV6-6	16	CASTPRASGIQGEQYF
TRBV28	17	CASRVGGVGGTNEKLFF
TRBV5-1	16	CASSPSTSGAPYEQYF
TRBV6-5	15	CASSYGTGGNSPLHF
TRBV9	18	CASSAHPPGQGIYNEQFF
TRBV10-3	15	CAISSGTRVINEQFF
TRBV5-1	16	CASSPGLAGDQETQYF
TRBV7-9	14	CASSRTGTTGELFF
TRBV30	12	CAWSVVGTEAFF
TRBV6-5	15	CASSKLAGYYNEQFF
TRBV12-5	18	CASGPPGARLSGTDTQYF
TRBV7-3	14	CASSLGQLNTEAFF
TRBV5-4	17	CASSNLSGASSYNEQFF
TRBV6-6	11	CASLRQGPQYF
TRBV4-1	16	CASSPTGESSGNTIYF
TRBV30	14	CAWSVQIMNTEAFF
TRBV25-1	13	CASSRTGPSGYTF
TRBV6-6	13	CASSYGNPGELFF
TRBV7-2	15	CASSPPRGVRNEQFF
TRBV4-1	14	CASSHKQGFTEQYF
TRBV19	14	CASSLGQGPYEQYF
TRBV28	15	CASSLGGSSNQPQHF
TRBV27	15	CASSLRRGWNEKLFF
TRBV29-1	13	CSAHWRGGDTQYF
TRBV7-6	11	CASSSHTEAFF
TRBV5-4	16	CASSSLSGKGNSPLHF
TRBV2	12	CAIQGSNEKLFF
TRBV30	13	CAWSDRGNQPQHF
TRBV4-1	16	CASRRQEGSLTDTQYF
TRBV21-1	15	CASSREGARTDTQYF
TRBV9	16	CASSVDGRGEGNTIYF
TRBV11-2	17	CASSLDLLVVSGSPLHF
TRBV18	14	CASSPVDRGLGYTF
TRBV5-4	16	CASSGASGSGFNEQFF
TRBV15	13	CATSSSRAGEQFF
TRBV2	15	CASSPGAALSYEQYF
TRBV9	13	CASSPQTGNGYTF
TRBV5-1	16	CASSLVSGRAAGELFF
TRBV2	14	CASRRQPNTGELFF
TRBV7-7	15	CASSPSGSPYNEQFF
TRBV19	13	CASSSGTIETQYF
TRBV2	17	CASMEGMADRAKNIQYF
TRBV7-9	14	CASSLRTGDYEQYF
TRBV7-8	15	CASSTVAGGHETQYF
TRBV5-1	18	CASSLDLGANSYNSPLHF
TRBV5-1	15	CASSPDGGQNQPQHF
TRBV5-1	14	CASRPRDRPYGYTF
TRBV2	15	CASSDQAGKYQPQHF
TRBV7-9	14	CASSSRTPESPLHF
TRBV19	15	CATQRNRIGTDTQYF
TRBV16	14	CASSPDPRYTEAFF
TRBV7-2	13	CASSPRNSDEQYF